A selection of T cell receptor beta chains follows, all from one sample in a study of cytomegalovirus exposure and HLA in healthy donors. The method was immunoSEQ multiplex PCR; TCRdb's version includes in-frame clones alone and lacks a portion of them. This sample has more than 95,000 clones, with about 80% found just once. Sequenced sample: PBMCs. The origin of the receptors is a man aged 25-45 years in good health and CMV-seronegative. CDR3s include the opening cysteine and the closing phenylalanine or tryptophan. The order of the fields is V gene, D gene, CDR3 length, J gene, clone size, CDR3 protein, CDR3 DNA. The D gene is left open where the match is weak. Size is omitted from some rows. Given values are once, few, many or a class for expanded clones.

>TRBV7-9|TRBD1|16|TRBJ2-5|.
CASSLKGQGDPGAQYF
TGTGCCAGCAGCTTAAAAGGACAGGGGGACCCAGGGGCCCAGTACTTC
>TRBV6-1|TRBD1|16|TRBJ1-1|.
CASSDPPGQGNTEAFF
TGTGCCAGCAGTGACCCACCGGGACAGGGGAACACTGAAGCTTTCTTT
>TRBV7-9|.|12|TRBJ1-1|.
CASSLVPGSAFF
TGTGCCAGCAGCTTAGTTCCAGGGTCGGCTTTCTTT
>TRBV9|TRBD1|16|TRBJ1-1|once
CASSPRGTGGNTEAFF
TGTGCCAGCAGCCCCCGCGGGACAGGGGGGAACACTGAAGCTTTCTTT
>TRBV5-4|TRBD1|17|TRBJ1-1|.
CASSLRGRQGANTEAFF
TGTGCCAGCAGCTTGAGGGGGAGACAGGGGGCGAACACTGAAGCTTTCTTT
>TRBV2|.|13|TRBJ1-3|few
CASMRGYGNTIYF
TGTGCCAGCATGAGAGGCTATGGAAACACCATATATTTT
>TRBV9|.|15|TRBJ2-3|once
CASSVESQGTDTQYF
TGTGCCAGCAGCGTAGAGTCCCAGGGCACAGATACGCAGTATTTT
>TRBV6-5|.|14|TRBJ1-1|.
CASSYSMGQTEAFF
TGTGCCAGCAGTTACTCGATGGGGCAGACTGAAGCTTTCTTT
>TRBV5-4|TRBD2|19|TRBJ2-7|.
CASSPLGAGTSGRGYEQYF
TGTGCCAGCAGCCCCTTGGGGGCCGGGACTAGCGGGCGTGGGTACGAGCAGTACTTC
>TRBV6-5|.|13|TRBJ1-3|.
CASRRGSGNTIYF
TGTGCCAGCAGACGGGGCTCTGGAAACACCATATATTTT
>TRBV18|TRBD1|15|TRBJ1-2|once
CASSQGQGFDYGYTF
TGTGCCAGCTCACAAGGACAGGGATTTGACTATGGCTACACCTTC
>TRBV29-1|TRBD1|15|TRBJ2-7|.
CSVVVRTGGGYEQYF
TGCAGCGTTGTCGTCAGGACAGGGGGCGGGTACGAGCAGTACTTC
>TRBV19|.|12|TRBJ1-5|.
CASSMANAAQHF
TGTGCCAGTAGTATGGCAAATGCAGCCCAGCATTTT
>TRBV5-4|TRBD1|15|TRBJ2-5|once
CASSFRQGALETQYF
TGTGCCAGCAGCTTTCGACAGGGGGCTTTGGAGACCCAGTACTTC